This TCR beta chain was captured in a study of CD8 T cells in ankylosing spondylitis. The study, taken as a whole, reports: Disease-linked clones bore a CD8+ phenotype and were relatively rare in peripheral blood. Typical of ankylosing spondylitis blood, it appeared, was a TCR beta motif of eight highly homologous variants.

This clonotype showed up many times. Antigen: not known. Libraries for TCR beta were made by quantitative 5'-RACE with molecular barcodes. From the 5' RACE reads, TCRdb called clonotypes with MiXCR, one entry per CDR3 protein. The top ten clones hold roughly a fifth of a sample with around 220,000 distinct CDR3 sequences, about 10% of them seen once. The CDR3 is 17 residues long. Germline CDR1 LGHNA, CDR2 YNFKEQ. The V and J ends lost 0 bases and 2 bases respectively, with 14 bases between them. This TCR derives from a male donor with ankylosing spondylitis or in good health (not recorded which). The sample taken for sequencing was blood, either unsorted or a sorted T cell fraction (not recorded which). This chain connects TRBV4-2 to TRBJ1-3; weak D call: TRBD1 (5 bases). The CDR3 here is CASSQDPAGGAGNTIYF. The CDR3 bases are TGTGCCAGCAGCCAAGATCCCGCGGGGGGAGCTGGAAACACCATATATTTT.